What follows is one TCR beta chain and its context. Antigen: not known. With a J-beta primer mix and a sample-barcoded 5' primer, a second PCR ran roughly 6 to 11 cycles. A single record per CDR3 protein comes from TCRdb applying MiXCR to the 5' RACE reads. This sample yields 1,300,000 or so distinct CDR3 sequences, of which approximately 63% are seen a single time; 6.5% to 8.5% belongs to the top ten. This specimen comes from a study of blood T cells in healthy people across ages. Notes on the study in general: The unknown donor CMV status may have confounded expanded clonotype changes. Versus aged donors, long-lived donors had higher diversity and more naive CD4+ cells.

The sequencing input was blood. The clonotype comes from a man younger than 35 in good health.

DNA of the CDR3: TGCAGTGCTAGTAAGGCTAGCGGGGACCTCACAGATACGCAGTATTTT. Amino acids: CSASKASGDLTDTQYF. The chain recombines TRBV20-1 with TRBJ2-3, with 9 bases matching TRBD2. The CDR3 spans 16 residues. CDR1 and CDR2 from the germline V gene are DFQATT and SNEGSKA (reference sequence). With V trimmed by 3 bases and J by 2 bases, 9 bases remained unmatched.